The rows below give T cell receptor beta chains drawn from one sample of a study of CD8 T cells in ankylosing spondylitis. Using its own MiXCR run on the 5' RACE reads, TCRdb lists one record per CDR3 protein. The sample holds more than 650,000 distinct CDR3 sequences, approximately 12% seen once. The source material was blood, either unsorted or a sorted T cell fraction (not recorded which). The receptor source for this set is a male donor with ankylosing spondylitis. CDR3s include the opening cysteine and the closing phenylalanine or tryptophan. D genes are given only for firm matches. The listing skips clone size in some rows; elsewhere it reads once, few, many or a size class.

abundance | len | j_gene | d_gene | v_gene | CDR3nt | CDR3aa
NA | 14 | TRBJ2-3 | TRBD1 | TRBV29-1 | TGCAGCGTCGCTATACAGGGGGCGCGGGGTACGCAGTATTTC | CSVAIQGARGTQYF
NA | 17 | TRBJ2-5 | NA | TRBV7-9 | TGTGCCAGCAGCACCCAATTCAGTCTAGCTCGCCAAGAGACCCAGTACTTC | CASSTQFSLARQETQYF
NA | 16 | TRBJ2-2 | NA | TRBV9 | TGTGCCAGCAGCGTAGAATTGGGTTTGGACACCGGGGAGCTGTTTTTT | CASSVELGLDTGELFF
few | 19 | TRBJ2-1 | TRBD2 | TRBV11-1 | TGTGCCAGCAGCTCAGCCGGGACTAGCGGGATTGGCTCCTACAATGAGCAGTTCTTC | CASSSAGTSGIGSYNEQFF
many | 14 | TRBJ1-2 | TRBD1 | TRBV6-5 | TGTGCCAGCAGGCCCCGACAGGGGTACTATGGCTACACCTTC | CASRPRQGYYGYTF
NA | 11 | TRBJ1-4 | NA | TRBV28 | TGTGCCAGCAGGACCGATGGGAAACTGTTTTTT | CASRTDGKLFF
few | 16 | TRBJ2-7 | TRBD1 | TRBV27 | TGTGCCAGCAGTAGCCTTGGGACAGGGAGGCGCTACGAGCAGTACTTC | CASSSLGTGRRYEQYF
NA | 19 | TRBJ2-7 | TRBD2 | TRBV4-1 | TGCGCCAGCAGCCAAAGAGGGGTGTCAGCGGGAGGGCCGGTCTACGAGCAGTACTTC | CASSQRGVSAGGPVYEQYF
NA | 15 | TRBJ2-1 | TRBD2 | TRBV20-1 | TGCAGTGCTAGAAGGCTGAGCGGGAGCGGGGATGAGCAGTTCTTC | CSARRLSGSGDEQFF
few | 17 | TRBJ2-1 | NA | TRBV4-3 | TGCGCCAGCAGCCAAGGACCTCATGGGAGCTCCTACAATGAGCAGTTCTTC | CASSQGPHGSSYNEQFF
NA | 13 | TRBJ1-1 | NA | TRBV7-9 | TGTGCCAGCAGCCCCGGGGGAGGGTTCGTAGCTTTCTTT | CASSPGGGFVAFF
NA | 15 | TRBJ2-5 | TRBD2 | TRBV20-1 | TGCAGTGCTAGAGATGGTTTGACGGGGGGAAGGACCCAGTACTTC | CSARDGLTGGRTQYF
NA | 12 | TRBJ2-3 | NA | TRBV19 | TGTGCCAGTAGTCCCGGATTGAGCGCGCAGTATTTT | CASSPGLSAQYF
NA | 16 | TRBJ2-2 | NA | TRBV28 | TGTGCCAGCAGTTTGGATCGGGGGTATACCACCGGGGAGCTGCTTTTT | CASSLDRGYTTGELLF
NA | 15 | TRBJ2-5 | TRBD1 | TRBV12-3/TRBV12-4 | TGTGCCAGCAGTTTTGCCCGGACAGGTCAAGAGACCCAGTACTTC | CASSFARTGQETQYF
NA | 13 | TRBJ2-5 | NA | TRBV5-5 | TGTGCCAGCAGCTTTCCGGGGCAAGAGACCCAGTACTTC | CASSFPGQETQYF
few | 15 | TRBJ1-1 | TRBD1 | TRBV6-1 | TGTGCCAGCAGTGCCACCTCGACAGGGGGCACTGAAGCTTTCTTT | CASSATSTGGTEAFF
NA | 12 | TRBJ2-7 | NA | TRBV20-1 | TGCAGTCACTCACCCCAGGGGTACGAGCAGTACTTC | CSHSPQGYEQYF
NA | 15 | TRBJ2-5 | NA | TRBV15 | TGTGCCACCAGCAGAGATGCAGGGGAAGAAGAGACCCAGTACTTC | CATSRDAGEEETQYF
many | 16 | TRBJ2-7 | NA | TRBV12-3/TRBV12-4 | TGTGCCAGCAGTTTAACTCTGGTGTCAGGGTTCTACGAGCAGTACTTC | CASSLTLVSGFYEQYF
NA | 13 | TRBJ1-2 | NA | TRBV7-2 | TGTGCCAGCAGTATGGGGGCGCGGTATGGCTACACCTTC | CASSMGARYGYTF
NA | 15 | TRBJ2-5 | NA | TRBV5-6 | TGTGCCAGCAGTGGGGCTACAGGGTCCCAAGAGACCCAGTACTTC | CASSGATGSQETQYF
NA | 14 | TRBJ2-1 | NA | TRBV20-1 | TGCAGTGCTAGACAGGCCGTCTCCTACAATGAGCAGTTCTTC | CSARQAVSYNEQFF
few | 14 | TRBJ2-3 | NA | TRBV10-3 | TGTGCCATCAGTACCGGTTCTAGCACAGATACGCAGTATTTT | CAISTGSSTDTQYF
few | 14 | TRBJ2-7 | NA | TRBV29-1 | TGCAGCGTTGAATACGGCCAGGCCTCGGGGGAGCAGTACTTC | CSVEYGQASGEQYF
few | 15 | TRBJ2-3 | TRBD1 | TRBV5-1 | TGCGCCAGCAGCTCGGTGGGACAGACCACAGATACGCAGTATTTT | CASSSVGQTTDTQYF
few | 15 | TRBJ2-3 | NA | TRBV28 | TGTGCCAGCAGTTTATCCCAGGGTGGGGCAGATACGCAGTATTTT | CASSLSQGGADTQYF
NA | 14 | TRBJ2-1 | TRBD1 | TRBV20-1 | TGCAGTGCAAGCCGGGACAGGGCTTACAATGAGCAGTTCTTC | CSASRDRAYNEQFF
few | 11 | TRBJ1-1 | NA | TRBV10-3 | TGTGCCATCAGGCGGACAGAGAAAGCTTTCTTT | CAIRRTEKAFF
NA | 14 | TRBJ1-2 | NA | TRBV7-9 | TGTGCCAGCAGCTTCGGGCGTCAATACTATGGCTACACCTTC | CASSFGRQYYGYTF
few | 14 | TRBJ1-1 | NA | TRBV4-3 | TGCGCCAGCAGCCAAGAGGCCAGGGACACTGAAGCTTTCTTT | CASSQEARDTEAFF
NA | 15 | TRBJ1-1 | NA | TRBV12-3/TRBV12-4 | TGTGCCAGCAGTTTAGCAGCCAGGGCGAACACTGAAGCTTTCTTT | CASSLAARANTEAFF
few | 16 | TRBJ1-1 | TRBD1 | TRBV20-1 | TGCAGTGCCCCGGACAGGGGGCTAAGTGGGGGGACTGAAGCTTTCTTT | CSAPDRGLSGGTEAFF